Listed here is a single T cell receptor (beta chain). Its antigen is undetermined. This CDR3 has 14 amino acids. Germline values: CDR1 MGHDK, CDR2 SYGVNS. V was shortened by 2 bases and J by 2 bases, with 10 bases between the two germline ends. The record originates from a study of shared clonotypes between healthy human individuals. Study results and limitations: Read depth was anticipated to influence clonotype sharing among donors.

Profiled with immunoSEQ multiplex PCR; TCRdb holds only in-frame clones, not every one. The sample records roughly 330,000 clones, under 80% being singletons. The gene calls are TRBV25-1 and TRBJ2-7, with D hard to call. Sequencing was carried out using memory CD4+ T cells sorted from blood. As to subset: CD45RA-negative fraction. The TCR originated in a young man in good health. CDR3 region: CASSEIGRPYEQYF. CDR3 in DNA: TGTGCCAGCAGTGAAATAGGCAGGCCCTACGAGCAGTACTTC.